These 20 T cell receptor beta chains originate from one sample sequenced in a study of CD8 T cells in Susac syndrome. RNA, at roughly 0.45 to 1 ug, was reverse transcribed with random hexamers. TCRdb processed the immunoSEQ multiplex PCR reads anew with MiXCR; each CDR3 protein has one entry. Of some 57,000 distinct CDR3 sequences in the sample, more than 80% are singletons; the top ten hold 0.15% to 0.2%. Sequencing was carried out using CD8+ T cells from PBMCs. The origin of the receptors is a human donor in good health.

The J gene is TRBJ2-3, the V gene TRBV6-4, with D perhaps matching TRBD2 (6 bases). The CDR3 is made up of 15 amino acids. V lost 2 bases to trimming and J lost 0 bases, with 9 bases between them. CDR1 MRHNA and CDR2 SNTAGT come from the germline V gene. The CDR3 region is CASSDGLASTDTQYF. The DNA of the CDR3 is TGTGCCAGCAGTGACGGTCTAGCGAGCACAGATACGCAGTATTTT.

The chain recombines TRBV5-1 with TRBJ1-5; D may be TRBD1 (5 bases). Germline lookup yields CDR1 SGHRS and CDR2 YFSETQ. CDR3 length: 13 amino acids. Trimming pared 4 bases from V and 6 bases from J, leaving 11 bases between. The CDR3 here is CASSPPGGQPQHF. Here the CDR3 DNA reads TGCGCCAGCAGCCCGCCGGGGGGTCAGCCCCAGCATTTT.

This sequence joins TRBV19 and TRBJ2-2; D gene uncertain. The ends were cut back, 4 bases at V and 3 bases at J, with 6 bases in the middle. The germline CDR1 and CDR2 sequences are LNHDA and SQIVND (reference sequence). The CDR3 totals 13 residues. Here the CDR3 DNA reads TGTGCCAGTAGTAGGTCCTACACCGGGGAGCTGTTTTTT. It translates to CASSRSYTGELFF. Complete variable domain (other parts from reference TRBV19 and TRBJ2-2): DGGITQSPKYLFRKEGQNVTLSCEQNLNHDAMYWYRQDPGQGLRLIYYSQIVNDFQKGDIAEGYSVSREKKESFPLTVTSAQKNPTAFYLCASSRSYTGELFFGEGSRLTVL.

V gene TRBV20-1 combines with J gene TRBJ2-2, with 13 bases that match TRBD2. The CDR3 runs 18 residues. Germline V gene lookup returns CDR1 DFQATT and CDR2 SNEGSKA (reference sequence). Losses at the gene ends were 2 bases for V and 4 bases for J; bases not matched to a gene: 10. The CDR3 sequence is CSARTPGTSGELTGELFF. The CDR3 region has the DNA TGCAGTGCTAGAACCCCCGGGACTAGCGGGGAACTCACCGGGGAGCTGTTTTTT.

CDR3 in amino acids: CASSPGGSKTYEQYF. The DNA of the CDR3 is TGCGCCAGCAGCCCGGGGGGGTCCAAGACCTACGAGCAGTACTTC. The genes are TRBV4-3 and TRBJ2-7; 8 positions match TRBD2. Germline values: CDR1 LGHNA, CDR2 YSLEER. The V gene end was trimmed by 4 bases and the J gene end by 2 bases; junction bases not matched to a gene: 7. CDR3 length: 15 residues.

J is TRBJ2-7 and V is TRBV13; 7 bases line up with TRBD1. The CDR3 runs to 14 residues. Germline CDR1 is PRHDT and CDR2 is FYEKMQ (reference sequence). V was pared by 1 base and J by 6 bases, with 6 bases of the junction left unmatched. The CDR3 nucleotides read TGTGCCAGCAGCTTAGTCGACAGGGCGAGCGAGCAGTACTTC. Translating gives CASSLVDRASEQYF.

V is TRBV15 and J is TRBJ1-5, with a tentative D call TRBD1 (5 bases). Germline V gene data show CDR1 as LNHNV and CDR2 as YYDKDF (reference sequence). V shed 2 bases and J shed 0 bases, with 8 bases lying between them. The CDR3 covers 15 residues. CDR3 bases: TGTGCCACCAGCAGAACAGGTTCTAGCAATCAGCCCCAGCATTTT. This sequence encodes CATSRTGSSNQPQHF.

The chain combines TRBV29-1 with TRBJ2-7; D gene uncertain. The germline gives CDR1 SQVTM, CDR2 ANQGSEA. There are 13 residues in the CDR3. The ends were cut back, 6 bases at V and 0 bases at J, with 12 bases in the middle. CDR3 DNA: TGCAGCGTGCCGACGGAAAACTCCTACGAGCAGTACTTC. Encoded protein: CSVPTENSYEQYF.

The rearrangement links TRBV5-1 to TRBJ1-1; no clear D. The CDR3 covers 13 residues. Trimming removed 4 bases at V and 1 base at J, with 8 bases between. In germline, CDR1 is SGHRS, CDR2 YFSETQ. This CDR3 is CASSRITNTEAFF. The DNA for the CDR3 is TGCGCCAGCAGCAGGATCACGAACACTGAAGCTTTCTTT.

This clonotype was counted once. This chain links TRBV2 with TRBJ2-1; 11 bases are shared with TRBD2. The CDR3 has 15 residues. V lost 6 bases, J lost 7 bases, and 8 bases stayed unmatched. Germline lookup yields CDR1 SNHLY and CDR2 FYNNEI. CDR3 sequence: CASRVGTSGKNEQFF. The CDR3 DNA sequence: TGTGCCAGCAGGGTCGGGACTAGCGGCAAGAATGAGCAGTTCTTC.

The rearrangement uses TRBV5-1 and TRBJ2-5; 11 nucleotides agree with TRBD2. Germline V gives CDR1 SGHRS, CDR2 YFSETQ. The V segment lost 0 bases and the J segment 3 bases; nucleotides outside the gene matches: 10. The length of the CDR3 is 18 residues. The CDR3 is CASSLEVAGGPWEETQYF. In nucleotides, the CDR3 is TGCGCCAGCAGCTTGGAGGTAGCGGGGGGGCCCTGGGAAGAGACCCAGTACTTC.

The chain joins TRBV20-1 to TRBJ1-5; D gene uncertain. CDR3 length: 13 residues. Germline V gene data show CDR1 as DFQATT and CDR2 as SNEGSKA (reference sequence). V lost 6 bases and J lost 2, with 11 bases in between. The CDR3 DNA sequence: TGCAGTGCAAAAAACCGGGGCAATCAGCCCCAGCATTTT. Its translation: CSAKNRGNQPQHF.

The chain couples TRBV5-5 to TRBJ2-5; 7 bases match TRBD2. V was pared by 4 bases and J by 2 bases, with 8 bases of the junction left unmatched. This CDR3 comprises 15 residues. Germline-derived CDR1 and CDR2 are SGHKS and YYEKEE (reference sequence). The DNA of the CDR3 is TGTGCCAGCAGCCGCTCCCTAGCGGTTCAAGAGACCCAGTACTTC. Its protein is CASSRSLAVQETQYF. The complete variable domain, with remaining parts taken from reference TRBV5-5 and TRBJ2-5, reads DAGVTQSPTHLIKTRGQQVTLRCSPISGHKSVSWYQQVLGQGPQFIFQYYEKEERGRGNFPDRFSARQFPNYSSELNVNALLLGDSALYLCASSRSLAVQETQYFGPGTRLLVL.

The J gene is TRBJ2-7, the V gene TRBV6-1, with 14 bases lining up with TRBD2. This CDR3 has 16 amino acids. The junction had 8 bases not matched to a gene; V was cut back by 8 bases and J by 2 bases. Per germline, CDR1 MNHNS and CDR2 SASEGT. CDR3 sequence: CASSPGTSGGAYEQYF. CDR3 coding DNA: TGTGCCAGCTCGCCAGGGACTAGCGGGGGAGCCTACGAGCAGTACTTC.

The chain links TRBV5-6 to TRBJ2-1; 9 bases fit TRBD2. In germline, CDR1 is SGHDT, CDR2 YYEEEE. V gave up 0 bases and J gave up 8 bases; unmatched junction bases: 15. The CDR3 has 18 amino acids. The CDR3 nucleotides are TGTGCCAGCAGCTTGGAAGGAGGAAGCGGGGGGCCTGTACATGAGCAGTTCTTC. Its translation: CASSLEGGSGGPVHEQFF.

The rearrangement joins TRBV7-2 to TRBJ2-7; D unresolved. The CDR3 length is 13 residues. The germline V and J ends were trimmed by 3 bases and 3 bases, with 9 bases remaining between them. Germline V gene lookup returns CDR1 SGHTA and CDR2 FQGNSA. The chain's CDR3 is CASSFGRNYEQYF. CDR3 DNA: TGTGCCAGCAGCTTCGGCAGAAACTACGAGCAGTACTTC.

As DNA, the CDR3 is TGTGCCAACGACCCCGTGAAGATCTATGGCTACACCTTC. Its protein is CANDPVKIYGYTF. The chain uses TRBV7-9 and TRBJ1-2; D is undetermined. Germline-derived CDR1 and CDR2 are SEHNR and FQNEAQ (reference sequence). The CDR3 spans 13 residues. Trimming cost V 10 bases and J 4 bases, with 16 bases left between them.

This rearrangement joins TRBV3-1 to TRBJ2-7, with D perhaps assigned TRBD1 or TRBD2 (5 bases each). The CDR3 consists of 15 residues. Germline CDR1 and CDR2: LGHDT and YNNKEL (reference sequence). V lost 2 bases and J lost 3, with 14 bases in between. The CDR3 nucleotides read TGTGCCAGCAGCCAAAGGGACGGAGCCTACTACGAGCAGTACTTC. It codes for CASSQRDGAYYEQYF.

J is TRBJ1-5 and V is TRBV19; 8 positions agree with TRBD1. V gave up 6 bases and J gave up 3 bases; unmatched junction bases: 19. The germline V gene encodes CDR1 LNHDA and CDR2 SQIVND (reference sequence). This CDR3 has 19 residues. The CDR3 DNA follows: TGTGCCAGTAGAAAAGCCCCACCGACAGGGGAAGGGCCCAATCAGCCCCAGCATTTT. This gives the protein CASRKAPPTGEGPNQPQHF.

The V gene is TRBV6-2 or TRBV6-3, the J gene TRBJ2-1; 14 nucleotides align to TRBD2. V dropped 7 bases and J dropped 7; count of bases not matched to a gene: 6. The CDR3 is made up of 15 amino acids. The germline CDR1 and CDR2 sequences are MNHEY and SVGEGT. The CDR3 protein is CASTRLAGGLNEQFF. For the CDR3, the DNA is TGTGCCAGCACCCGACTAGCGGGGGGGCTAAATGAGCAGTTCTTC.